The text below deals with one T cell receptor beta chain. Its matching antigen is unknown. Trimming left V 0 bases short and J 1 base short, with 11 bases between. The germline V gene encodes CDR1 SGHRS and CDR2 YFSETQ. CDR3 size: 16 residues. Preparation of the TCRbeta library involved a method that used unique molecular identifiers. MiXCR was run by TCRdb on the PCR reads, yielding one entry per CDR3 protein. The sample carries approximately 1,000,000 distinct CDR3 sequences, roughly 29% recorded once. This sample is drawn from a study of T-cell reconstitution after alpha-beta-depleted transplantation in children. General study results and limits: A year had passed since transplant, and T-cell counts and diversity by then came mostly from newly produced T cells. Roughly two months post-transplant, alpha-beta T cells reportedly originated from several hundred graft clones that had expanded.

This receptor was obtained from a boy less than two years old who had a stem cell transplant for SCID, so the T cells may come from the graft donor. The sequences come from PBMCs, mostly from graft donor cells, collected 360 days after TCRalphabeta/CD19-depleted stem cell transplant. The chain combines TRBV5-1 with TRBJ2-1, with D possibly called TRBD1 or TRBD2 (6 bases each). This CDR3 is CASSLAPGASYNEQFF. In DNA form, the CDR3 reads TGCGCCAGCAGCTTGGCCCCGGGGGCGTCCTACAATGAGCAGTTCTTC.